The entry below gives a single T cell receptor (beta chain) sequence along with its context. Antigen unknown. As the CDR3 is not closed by the conserved phenylalanine or tryptophan, this likely results from a read error. This sample is part of a study of CD8+CD57+ T cells in acquired aplastic anemia. Study background: The DNA of sorted CD4+ and CD8+ cells averaged approximately 3.2 ug. General study findings and limits: Both patients and controls carried the same twenty-nine CD8+ CDR3 sequences. Researchers reported that CD8+ Simpson's diversity was not significantly different in patients versus controls.

Before being chosen for sequencing, patients had shown CD8+CD57+ cell expansion by flow cytometry. TCR beta VDJ and CDR3 were profiled, and genomic DNA was the template. TCRdb independently ran MiXCR on the reads; one entry per CDR3 protein. The sample lists 150,000 to 200,000 distinct CDR3 sequences; about 64% were seen once. The sample was sorted CD4+, CD8+, or CD8+CD57+ T cells (not recorded which) from PBMCs. This clonotype originated in a human donor with aplastic anemia.

Here the CDR3 DNA reads TGTGCCACCAGTGACACGACTAGCATCTACGAGCAGTACCTC. It specifies CATSDTTSIYEQYL. J is TRBJ2-7 and V is TRBV24-1; 7 nucleotides match TRBD2. This CDR3 has 14 amino acids. The junction had 5 bases not matched to a gene; V was cut back by 4 bases and J by 3 bases. Per the germline V gene, CDR1 is KGHDR and CDR2 is SFDVKD.